This is a list of T cell receptor beta chains from one sample in a study of control samples from healthy donors and cancer patients. Measured with immunoSEQ multiplex PCR; TCRdb has only the in-frame clones, and not every one. Of 150,000 to 200,000 clones listed, about 93% are singletons. The sequencing input was blood. All receptors come from a woman between 25 and 40 years old in good health. Each CDR3 is given with its conserved first and last residue. D genes are given only for firm matches. Clone size appears in some rows only: once, few, many, or a class for an expanded clone.

clone_size	v_call	cdr3_length	d_call	j_call	cdr3_aa	cdr3_nt
once	TRBV6-5	13	NA	TRBJ2-7	CAAPSQGFDEQYF	TGTGCCGCCCCTAGCCAGGGTTTTGACGAGCAGTACTTC
NA	TRBV5-4	13	TRBD1	TRBJ2-1	CASSSAGGNEQFF	TGTGCCAGCAGCTCGGCAGGGGGCAATGAGCAGTTCTTC
NA	TRBV28	19	TRBD2	TRBJ2-3	CASSLTPGLAGGPGDTQYF	TGTGCCAGCAGTTTAACCCCAGGACTAGCGGGAGGGCCTGGGGATACGCAGTATTTT
NA	TRBV28	13	NA	TRBJ1-2	CASSLFSDYGYTF	TGTGCCAGCAGTTTATTTAGCGACTATGGCTACACCTTC
NA	TRBV6-1	15	NA	TRBJ2-4	CASSERSVAKNIQYF	TGTGCCAGCAGTGAAAGATCAGTAGCCAAAAACATTCAGTACTTC
NA	TRBV7-8	11	NA	TRBJ2-1	CASSSPREQFF	TGTGCCAGCAGCTCGCCAAGGGAGCAGTTCTTC
NA	TRBV19	15	NA	TRBJ2-1	CASSLQGFGYNEQFF	TGTGCCAGTAGTCTGCAGGGTTTCGGGTACAATGAGCAGTTCTTC
NA	TRBV10-2	14	NA	TRBJ1-4	CASSEWAEGEKLFF	TGCGCCAGCAGTGAGTGGGCAGAGGGTGAAAAACTGTTTTTT
NA	TRBV6-1	15	NA	TRBJ2-5	CASSESLGSQETQYF	TGTGCCAGCAGTGAAAGTCTGGGGTCCCAAGAGACCCAGTACTTC
NA	TRBV4-2	14	NA	TRBJ1-6	CASSQEERNSPLHF	TGTGCCAGCAGCCAAGAGGAGAGGAATTCACCCCTCCACTTT
NA	TRBV9	17	TRBD2	TRBJ2-2	CASSIGEAGGRTGELFF	TGTGCCAGCAGCATAGGGGAGGCGGGAGGACGGACCGGGGAGCTGTTTTTT
once	TRBV27	14	NA	TRBJ1-5	CASSLGDSNQPQHF	TGTGCCAGCAGCCTTGGAGACAGCAATCAGCCCCAGCATTTT
NA	TRBV5-1	14	NA	TRBJ1-1	CASTSGDMNTEAFF	TGCGCCAGCACATCAGGGGATATGAACACTGAAGCTTTCTTT
NA	TRBV19	13	TRBD1	TRBJ1-2	CASSVTGKNGYTF	TGTGCCAGTAGTGTGACAGGGAAGAATGGCTACACCTTC
NA	TRBV5-1	16	TRBD2	TRBJ2-5	CASSLQAGGPGETQYF	TGCGCCAGCAGCTTGCAAGCGGGAGGGCCGGGCGAGACCCAGTACTTC
NA	TRBV19	18	TRBD1	TRBJ2-2	CASRKGQGRIANTGELFF	TGTGCCAGTAGGAAGGGACAGGGGCGAATCGCGAACACCGGGGAGCTGTTTTTT
NA	TRBV12-3/TRBV12-4	13	NA	TRBJ2-7	CASSHTPPEEQYF	TGTGCCAGCAGCCATACACCTCCGGAAGAGCAGTACTTC
NA	TRBV7-2	16	TRBD2	TRBJ2-3	CASSLAAGAVADTQYF	TGTGCCAGCAGCTTGGCCGCGGGAGCTGTAGCAGATACGCAGTATTTT
NA	TRBV18	14	TRBD1	TRBJ2-7	CASSPRTGSYEQYF	TGTGCCAGCTCACCACGGACAGGCTCCTACGAGCAGTACTTC
NA	TRBV18	15	TRBD2	TRBJ2-1	CASSPGTRGGNEQFF	TGTGCCAGCTCACCGGGGACTAGGGGGGGCAATGAGCAGTTCTTC
few	TRBV28	14	TRBD1	TRBJ1-3	CASSLGQGSDTIYF	TGTGCCAGCAGTTTAGGACAGGGGAGTGACACCATATATTTT
NA	TRBV7-8	16	NA	TRBJ2-7	CASSLEGMGPGYEQYF	TGTGCCAGCAGCTTAGAAGGGATGGGCCCGGGGTACGAGCAGTACTTC
NA	TRBV2	13	NA	TRBJ2-6	CASSEYRGSVLTF	TGTGCCAGCAGTGAATATAGGGGGAGCGTCCTGACTTTC
NA	TRBV14	14	TRBD1	TRBJ2-3	CASSQGQGTDTQYF	TGTGCCAGCAGCCAGGGACAGGGGACAGATACGCAGTATTTT
NA	TRBV12-5	18	TRBD2	TRBJ2-2	CARRGLGLAGGRHRGAVF	TGTGCTAGGAGGGGGTTGGGCCTAGCGGGAGGGCGGCACCGGGGAGCTGTTTTT
NA	TRBV3-1/TRBV3-2	14	NA	TRBJ2-5	CASSQLALQETQYF	TGTGCCAGCAGCCAACTAGCCCTCCAAGAGACCCAGTACTTC
NA	TRBV19	14	NA	TRBJ1-3	CASNAPGSGNTIYF	TGTGCCAGTAATGCCCCCGGGTCTGGAAACACCATATATTTT
once	TRBV7-2	17	NA	TRBJ1-4	CASSSRGRGGTNEKLFF	TGTGCCAGCAGCTCCCGCGGCCGCGGAGGGACTAATGAAAAACTGTTTTTT
NA	TRBV13	14	NA	TRBJ2-7	CASSLESGRGEQYF	TGTGCCAGCAGCTTAGAATCAGGTCGGGGCGAGCAGTACTTC
NA	TRBV12-3/TRBV12-4	12	NA	TRBJ1-2	CASSFPGRGYTF	TGTGCCAGCAGTTTCCCCGGTCGGGGCTACACCTTC
NA	TRBV2	14	NA	TRBJ1-3	CASSPGLGGNTIYF	TGTGCCAGCAGCCCGGGCCTGGGGGGAAACACCATATATTTT
NA	TRBV28	14	NA	TRBJ2-1	CASSATGLYNEQFF	TGTGCCAGCAGTGCGACGGGGTTGTACAATGAGCAGTTCTTC
NA	TRBV12-3/TRBV12-4	13	NA	TRBJ2-1	CASSLFSDNEQFF	TGTGCCAGCAGTTTGTTTAGCGACAATGAGCAGTTCTTC
NA	TRBV7-6	16	NA	TRBJ2-6	CASSQQGFSGANVLTF	TGTGCCAGCAGCCAACAGGGTTTCTCTGGGGCCAACGTCCTGACTTTC
once	TRBV6-5	10	NA	TRBJ1-4	CATSNEKLFF	TGTGCCACCTCGAATGAAAAACTGTTTTTT
NA	TRBV28	15	NA	TRBJ2-2	CASSSDSRNTGELFF	TGTGCCAGCAGTTCCGACAGTAGAAACACCGGGGAGCTGTTTTTT
NA	TRBV21-1	16	NA	TRBJ1-5	CASSKDTTYSNQPQHF	TGTGCCAGCAGCAAAGACACCACTTATAGCAATCAGCCCCAGCATTTT
NA	TRBV5-1	15	NA	TRBJ1-2	CASSFGDTANYGYTF	TGCGCCAGCAGCTTCGGGGACACCGCTAACTATGGCTACACCTTC
NA	TRBV2	16	NA	TRBJ2-2	CASSPKVSGTTGELFF	TGTGCCAGCAGTCCAAAGGTGTCAGGGACCACCGGGGAGCTGTTTTTT
NA	TRBV2	14	TRBD1	TRBJ1-2	CASKRTGEAYGYTF	TGTGCCAGCAAGCGGACAGGGGAAGCGTATGGCTACACCTTC